The source of this T cell receptor (beta chain) is a study of T cell responses to AZD1222 COVID-19 vaccine. Germline V gene lookup returns CDR1 SGHTS and CDR2 YDEGEE. The CDR3 runs to 12 residues. The V and J ends lost 3 bases and 5 bases respectively, with 7 bases between them. Sequencing was performed with immunoSEQ multiplex PCR; in TCRdb, only in-frame clones are kept and a portion is missing. Of tens of thousands of clones listed, 70% to 90% were seen once; the top ten hold about an eighth. The starting material was peripheral blood, obtained 28 days after the second AZD1222 dose. This rearrangement joins TRBV5-8 to TRBJ2-3; no reliable D call. This receptor was obtained from an adult who received the AZD1222 COVID-19 vaccine. CDR3 in amino acids: CASSSEVDTQYF. DNA for the CDR3: TGTGCCAGCAGCTCCGAGGTAGATACGCAGTATTTT.